Below, 18 T cell receptor beta chains from the same sample are listed, as sequenced in a study of T cells of healthy individuals. One entry per CDR3 protein, called by TCRdb with MiXCR from the 5' RACE reads. Among nearly 100,000 distinct CDR3 sequences listed, approximately 15% were seen once. Receptors were obtained from a human donor in good health.

The rearrangement joins TRBV7-2 to TRBJ1-1; D call uncertain. V was shortened by 5 bases and J by 0 bases, with 7 bases between the two germline ends. The V gene's germline CDR1 is SGHTA and CDR2 FQGNSA. This CDR3 is 13 amino acids long. CDR3: CASSLSMNTEAFF. CDR3 coding DNA: TGTGCCAGCAGCCTCTCGATGAACACTGAAGCTTTCTTT.

There are a few counts of this clonotype. V is TRBV4-1 and J is TRBJ1-1; TRBD1 aligns across 7 bases. The CDR3 runs 15 residues. CDR1 is MGHRA, CDR2 YSYEKL, per germline. J gave up 7 bases and V 1 base, and 9 bases lay outside the gene matches. This chain's CDR3 is CASSQGAGGGDEAFF. The CDR3 DNA reads as TGCGCCAGCAGCCAAGGAGCAGGGGGGGGCGATGAAGCTTTCTTT.

The rearrangement joins TRBV11-1 to TRBJ2-5; 8 bases agree with TRBD1. Germline V gives CDR1 SGHAT, CDR2 FQDESV (reference sequence). V shed 6 bases, J shed 1 base, and the junction held 10 bases outside the gene matches. This CDR3 is 16 amino acids long. This CDR3 is CASSFAWTGSQETQYF. The DNA of the CDR3 is TGTGCCAGCAGTTTTGCCTGGACAGGGAGCCAAGAGACCCAGTACTTC.

This clonotype was observed a handful of times. The chain employs TRBV5-5 and TRBJ2-3; 10 bases fit TRBD1. The CDR3 is 15 amino acids. Germline values: CDR1 SGHKS, CDR2 YYEKEE (reference sequence). V was pared by 1 base and J by 4 bases, with 3 bases of the junction left unmatched. Here the CDR3 DNA reads TGTGCCAGCAGCTTGACGACAGGGGGCCCAGATACGCAGTATTTT. Its translation is CASSLTTGGPDTQYF.

This clonotype was seen more than once but under ten times. The rearrangement uses TRBV29-1 and TRBJ2-3; the D is unclear. The CDR3 is 13 residues long. Germline V gene data show CDR1 as SQVTM and CDR2 as ANQGSEA. Trimming took 6 bases from V and 2 from J, leaving 12 bases between them. The CDR3 spells CSVAAVFTDTQYF. The DNA of the CDR3 is TGCAGCGTCGCCGCGGTGTTCACAGATACGCAGTATTTT.

The chain links TRBV4-2 to TRBJ2-6; no definite D call. Germline V gives CDR1 LGHNA, CDR2 YNFKEQ. The CDR3 spans 17 residues. V lost 0 bases, J lost 0 bases, and 9 bases lay in between. The CDR3 loop reads CASSQESRNSGANVLTF. The CDR3 nucleotides are TGTGCCAGCAGCCAAGAATCCAGGAACTCTGGGGCCAACGTCCTGACTTTC.

The chain joins TRBV20-1 to TRBJ1-6; D perhaps matches TRBD1 (5 bases). CDR1 DFQATT and CDR2 SNEGSKA come from the germline V gene (reference sequence). V was cut by 1 base and J by 7 bases, with 14 bases left in between. The CDR3 contains 15 residues. This CDR3 reads CSARGAGTGNSPLHF. CDR3 nucleotides: TGCAGTGCTAGAGGCGCCGGGACGGGCAATTCACCCCTCCACTTT.

The chain joins TRBV15 to TRBJ2-1, with D uncertain. The CDR3 has 14 amino acids. The germline V gene has CDR1 LNHNV and CDR2 YYDKDF (reference sequence). V dropped 0 bases and J dropped 5 bases, with 8 bases sitting between them. The CDR3 sequence: CATSRDLADNEQFF. CDR3 nucleotide sequence: TGTGCCACCAGCAGAGATTTGGCAGACAATGAGCAGTTCTTC. The complete variable domain, with remaining parts taken from reference TRBV15 and TRBJ2-1, reads DAMVIQNPRYQVTQFGKPVTLSCSQTLNHNVMYWYQQKSSQAPKLLFHYYDKDFNNEADTPDNFQSRRPNTSFCFLDIRSPGLGDTAMYLCATSRDLADNEQFFGPGTRLTVL.

The V call is TRBV7-2, the J call TRBJ2-3, with 7 bases fitting TRBD2. V was pared by 0 bases and J by 0 bases, with 0 bases of the junction left unmatched. The CDR3 totals 15 residues. Germline-derived CDR1 and CDR2 are SGHTA and FQGNSA. CDR3 protein: CASSLASGSTDTQYF. The CDR3 nucleotides are TGTGCCAGCAGCTTAGCTAGCGGGAGCACAGATACGCAGTATTTT. The variable domain in full, completed from reference TRBV7-2 and TRBJ2-3, reads GAGVSQSPSNKVTEKGKDVELRCDPISGHTALYWYRQSLGQGLEFLIYFQGNSAPDKSGLPSDRFSAERTGGSVSTLTIQRTQQEDSAVYLCASSLASGSTDTQYFGPGTRLTVL.

In this sample, this clonotype turned up a few times. V usage is TRBV20-1 and J usage is TRBJ1-1; TRBD1 might be the D (5 bases). Looked up from germline, CDR1 is DFQATT and CDR2 is SNEGSKA (reference sequence). Trimming took 5 bases from V and 6 from J, leaving 19 bases between them. The CDR3 sequence is 14 residues long. CDR3 sequence (DNA): TGCAGTGCTTCCAGGCCGGGGCCCAGGGCTGAAGCTTTCTTT. It yields the protein CSASRPGPRAEAFF.

This clonotype was detected ten times or more. The chain uses TRBV5-1 and TRBJ1-1, with D possibly being TRBD1 (6 bases). V gave up 2 bases and J gave up 1 base, with 15 bases separating them. Germline V gene data show CDR1 as SGHRS and CDR2 as YFSETQ. CDR3 length equals 16 residues. The CDR3 nucleotides read TGCGCCAGCAGCTTTCGCGGGGGGCGTAAGAACACTGAAGCTTTCTTT. Its protein product is CASSFRGGRKNTEAFF. The variable domain in full, with the rest retrieved from reference TRBV5-1 and TRBJ1-1, is KAGVTQTPRYLIKTRGQQVTLSCSPISGHRSVSWYQQTPGQGLQFLFEYFSETQRNKGNFPGRFSGRQFSNSRSEMNVSTLELGDSALYLCASSFRGGRKNTEAFFGQGTRLTVV.

This clonotype came up a few times. The CDR3 loop reads CASSLGLAALQETQYF. Here the CDR3 DNA reads TGCGCCAGCAGCTTGGGTCTAGCGGCTCTACAAGAGACCCAGTACTTC. The gene calls are TRBV5-1 and TRBJ2-5; 7 bases map to TRBD2. The CDR3 length is 16 residues. V lost 0 bases and J lost 2; bases outside the gene matches: 7. The germline V gene encodes CDR1 SGHRS and CDR2 YFSETQ.

This clonotype appeared many times. The chain links TRBV6-2 or TRBV6-3 to TRBJ2-3; tentative D call: TRBD2 (5 bases). Trimming stripped 5 bases from V and 2 bases from J, with 14 bases between. CDR1 is MNHEY, CDR2 SVGEGT, per germline. This CDR3 has 15 residues. CDR3: CASSARNGDTDTQYF. In DNA, the CDR3 is TGTGCCAGCAGTGCCAGAAACGGGGACACAGATACGCAGTATTTT.

The chain carries TRBV7-2 and TRBJ1-1; possibly TRBD1 for D (5 bases). Per the germline V gene, CDR1 is SGHTA and CDR2 is FQGNSA. The V end lost 2 bases, the J end lost 5 bases, and 9 bases lay between the germline ends. This CDR3 contains 13 residues. The CDR3 protein is CASSLIWGTEAFF. Written as DNA, the CDR3 is TGTGCCAGCAGCTTAATTTGGGGGACTGAAGCTTTCTTT.

At least ten counts were recorded for this clonotype. J is TRBJ2-1 and V is TRBV7-9; no firm D call. The V gene's germline CDR1 is SEHNR and CDR2 FQNEAQ (reference sequence). The CDR3 contains 11 residues. Trimming took 3 bases from V and 5 from J, leaving 2 bases between them. DNA for the CDR3: TGTGCCAGCAGCTTCAACAATGAGCAGTTCTTC. Protein product: CASSFNNEQFF.

This clonotype was observed once. A much larger clonotype is one base distant, so this may be a read error. The rearrangement joins TRBV5-6 to TRBJ2-2; no firm D call. Looked up from germline, CDR1 is SGHDT and CDR2 is YYEEEE. This CDR3 comprises 12 residues. The CDR3 DNA is TGTGCCAGCGGCTTTTCCCAGAGGGAGCTGTTTTTT. The encoded protein is CASGFSQRELFF.

This clonotype was counted only a few times. This chain connects TRBV9 to TRBJ2-5; 12 nucleotides match TRBD2. CDR3 size: 16 residues. Germline V gene lookup returns CDR1 SGDLS and CDR2 YYNGEE. Unmatched junction bases numbered 8, after V lost 3 bases and J lost 5 bases. CDR3 nucleotide sequence: TGTGCCAGCAGCGACCAGACTAGCGGGAGTAGGGAGACCCAGTACTTC. Protein: CASSDQTSGSRETQYF.

The table lists this clonotype with many counts. The chain combines TRBV12-3 or TRBV12-4 with TRBJ2-1, with 7 nucleotides matching TRBD1. The CDR3 is made up of 15 amino acids. V lost 8 bases, J lost 6 bases, and 13 bases stayed unmatched. This chain's CDR3 is CASCSGTENSNEQFF. CDR3 sequence (DNA): TGTGCCAGCTGCTCCGGGACAGAAAATTCCAATGAGCAGTTCTTC.